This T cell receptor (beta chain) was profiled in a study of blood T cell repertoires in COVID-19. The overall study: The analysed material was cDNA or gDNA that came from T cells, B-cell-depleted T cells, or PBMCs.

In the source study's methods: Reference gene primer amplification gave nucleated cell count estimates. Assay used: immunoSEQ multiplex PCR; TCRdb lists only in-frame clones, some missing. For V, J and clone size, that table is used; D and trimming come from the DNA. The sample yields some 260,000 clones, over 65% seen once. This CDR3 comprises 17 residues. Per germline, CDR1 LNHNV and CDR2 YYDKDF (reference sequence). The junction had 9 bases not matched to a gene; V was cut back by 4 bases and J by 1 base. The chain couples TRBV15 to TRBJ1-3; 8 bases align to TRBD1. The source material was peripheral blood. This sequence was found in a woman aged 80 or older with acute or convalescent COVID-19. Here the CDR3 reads CATSIGQGGLSGNTIYF. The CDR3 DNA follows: TGTGCCACCAGCATTGGACAGGGTGGCCTTTCTGGAAACACCATATATTTT.